The 22 T cell receptor beta chains below come from one sample, sequenced in a study of control samples from healthy donors and cancer patients. The assay was immunoSEQ multiplex PCR, and TCRdb's table has in-frame clones only and misses some. Here the sample spans some 140,000 clones, approximately 90% being singletons. Sequencing was performed on blood. These TCRs come from a woman in her 30s in good health.

This clone has just one count. The chain uses TRBV18 and TRBJ2-5; D is unresolved. Trimming took 6 bases from V and 3 from J, leaving 14 bases between them. This CDR3 is 14 amino acids long. Germline assignment: CDR1 KGHSH and CDR2 LQKENI. The CDR3 is CASSPSMAEETQYF. For the CDR3, the DNA is TGTGCCAGCTCGCCCTCTATGGCGGAAGAGACCCAGTACTTC.

The chain carries TRBV7-2 and TRBJ1-1; no reliable D call. Germline values: CDR1 SGHTA, CDR2 FQGNSA. The CDR3 contains 12 residues. V shed 0 bases and J shed 5 bases, with 4 bases lying between them. CDR3 nucleotide sequence: TGTGCCAGCAGCTTAGCCGGGACTGAAGCTTTCTTT. This gives the protein CASSLAGTEAFF.

The chain is built from TRBV24-1 and TRBJ2-1; 11 bases match TRBD2. The V gene end was trimmed by 4 bases and the J gene end by 3 bases; junction bases not matched to a gene: 4. The CDR3 runs 16 residues. The V gene's germline CDR1 is KGHDR and CDR2 SFDVKD. The CDR3 is CATSDAGTSGYNEQFF. In nucleotides, the CDR3 is TGTGCCACCAGTGACGCCGGGACTAGCGGCTACAATGAGCAGTTCTTC.

The rearrangement links TRBV19 to TRBJ1-1; TRBD1 might be the D (6 bases). The V end was cut by 2 bases, the J end by 5 bases, with 12 bases between. The CDR3 length is 14 residues. Germline-derived CDR1 and CDR2 are LNHDA and SQIVND (reference sequence). The CDR3 reads CASSIRGRVTEAFF. DNA of the CDR3: TGTGCCAGTAGTATACGGGGGCGAGTTACTGAAGCTTTCTTT.

The CDR3 loop reads CASSLGYTYEQYF. The CDR3 coding sequence is TGCGCCAGCAGCTTGGGATATACCTACGAGCAGTACTTC. The chain combines TRBV5-1 with TRBJ2-7; D is undetermined. With 0 bases removed from V and 2 bases from J, the gap between germline ends came to 6 bases. This CDR3 has 13 residues. The germline gives CDR1 SGHRS, CDR2 YFSETQ.

This clone was counted once. The chain links TRBV7-2 to TRBJ2-7; tentatively, D is TRBD2 (5 bases). Germline lookup yields CDR1 SGHTA and CDR2 FQGNSA. This CDR3 has 15 amino acids. V was trimmed by 0 bases and J by 0 bases, leaving 9 bases between them. Here the CDR3 reads CASSLAAEISYEQYF. DNA of the CDR3: TGTGCCAGCAGCTTAGCAGCGGAGATCTCCTACGAGCAGTACTTC.

V usage is TRBV30 and J usage is TRBJ2-2; no definite D call. V lost 8 bases and J lost 1, with 11 bases in between. Germline loops: CDR1 GTSNPN, CDR2 SVGIG (reference sequence). This CDR3 is built from 13 residues. The CDR3 region has the DNA TGTGCCCTTGGGCGAGGGAACACCGGGGAGCTGTTTTTT. This sequence encodes CALGRGNTGELFF.

The CDR3 is CASSLGGKNIQYF. The CDR3 nucleotides read TGTGCCAGCAGCTTAGGGGGCAAAAACATTCAGTACTTC. The chain uses TRBV7-9 and TRBJ2-4; D remains unclear. Trimming shortened V by 1 base and J by 3 bases, and 4 bases separated the two germline ends. The V gene's germline CDR1 is SEHNR and CDR2 FQNEAQ (reference sequence). The CDR3 length is 13 residues.

The rearrangement links TRBV10-1 to TRBJ2-1; a weak D match, TRBD1 (5 bases). Germline V CDR1 and CDR2: WNHNN, SYGVQD (reference sequence). Deletions cut 4 bases from V and 0 bases from J, with 13 bases between. CDR3 length: 16 residues. The CDR3 protein is CASSGPTGLSYNEQFF. The CDR3 DNA reads TGCGCCAGCAGTGGCCCAACAGGCCTCTCCTACAATGAGCAGTTCTTC.

The gene calls are TRBV27 and TRBJ1-1; TRBD1 is a possible D gene (6 bases). With 5 bases removed from V and 4 bases from J, the gap between germline ends came to 14 bases. From germline, CDR1 is MNHEY and CDR2 SMNVEV (reference sequence). CDR3 size: 14 residues. The CDR3 DNA is TGTGCCAGCAGTCACAGGGAAGAGGGCACTGAAGCTTTCTTT. Its protein product is CASSHREEGTEAFF.

The J gene is TRBJ1-3, the V gene TRBV6-5; D unclear. V was clipped by 6 bases and J by 3 bases, with 6 bases between them. The CDR3 sequence is 12 residues long. Germline values: CDR1 MNHEY, CDR2 SVGAGI. CDR3 sequence reads: CASRANGNTIYF. The CDR3 DNA follows: TGTGCCAGCAGGGCCAATGGAAACACCATATATTTT.

The J gene is TRBJ2-5, the V gene TRBV7-2; no clear D. The CDR3 runs 15 residues. Looked up from germline, CDR1 is SGHTA and CDR2 is FQGNSA. The V gene lost 2 bases and the J gene lost 5 bases, with 15 bases spanning the gap. The DNA of the CDR3 is TGTGCCAGCAGCTTATGGCCCCGTCTAACCGAGACCCAGTACTTC. Translated: CASSLWPRLTETQYF. The full variable domain, in which reference TRBV7-2 and TRBJ2-5 provide the parts outside the CDR3, is GAGVSQSPSNKVTEKGKDVELRCDPISGHTALYWYRQSLGQGLEFLIYFQGNSAPDKSGLPSDRFSAERTGGSVSTLTIQRTQQEDSAVYLCASSLWPRLTETQYFGPGTRLLVL.

V is TRBV5-1 and J is TRBJ1-3; perhaps TRBD1 as D (6 bases). Trimming stripped 3 bases from V and 3 bases from J, with 10 bases between. The CDR3 consists of 14 residues. Germline CDR1 is SGHRS and CDR2 is YFSETQ. This CDR3 reads CASSYDRSGNTIYF. The CDR3 DNA follows: TGCGCCAGCAGCTACGACAGGAGTGGAAACACCATATATTTT.

This chain uses TRBV5-1 with TRBJ2-1; D is unresolved. V dropped 2 bases and J dropped 5 bases, with 14 bases sitting between them. This CDR3 has 15 residues. CDR1 is SGHRS and CDR2 is YFSETQ in the germline V gene. CDR3 in amino acids: CASSLDPDRNNEQFF. CDR3 nucleotides: TGCGCCAGCAGCTTAGACCCGGACCGGAACAATGAGCAGTTCTTC.

The gene calls are TRBV11-2 and TRBJ2-1, with D perhaps TRBD1 (5 bases). The CDR3 totals 13 residues. The germline gives CDR1 SGHAT, CDR2 FQNNGV. Trimming shortened V by 5 bases and J by 10 bases, and 15 bases separated the two germline ends. Written as DNA, the CDR3 is TGTGCCAGCAGCGCCATTGGAGCAGGGGAGCAGTTCTTC. Translating it yields CASSAIGAGEQFF.

The J gene is TRBJ1-6, the V gene TRBV30; D remains ambiguous. Deletions cut 0 bases from V and 4 bases from J, with 7 bases between. The CDR3 is 14 residues long. Germline assignment: CDR1 GTSNPN and CDR2 SVGIG (reference sequence). The CDR3 region has the DNA TGTGCCTGGAGTGTTTCTCAGTATAATTCACCCCTCCACTTT. As protein: CAWSVSQYNSPLHF.

This chain uses TRBV3-1 (or the pseudogene TRBV3-2) with TRBJ1-1; maybe TRBD1 (5 bases). This CDR3 comprises 14 residues. V lost 6 bases to trimming and J lost 1 base, with 12 bases between them. Per germline, CDR1 LGHDT and CDR2 YNNKEL (reference sequence). The DNA for the CDR3 is TGTGCCAGCAGTCCGAGAGGACAGAACACTGAAGCTTTCTTT. As protein: CASSPRGQNTEAFF.

J is TRBJ2-1 and V is TRBV19, with 9 bases lining up with TRBD1. Germline CDR1 reads LNHDA; CDR2 reads SQIVND (reference sequence). The CDR3 runs to 15 residues. The V and J ends lost 9 bases and 3 bases, in that order; junction bases with no gene match: 9. This CDR3 reads CASSWDREIYNEQFF. The DNA for the CDR3 is TGTGCCAGCAGCTGGGACAGGGAGATCTACAATGAGCAGTTCTTC.

About this clone itself: This same CDR3 is encoded by further DNA sequences in the sample. This chain uses TRBV11-2 with TRBJ1-1; possibly TRBD1 for D (5 bases). The CDR3 is 14 residues long. In germline, CDR1 is SGHAT, CDR2 FQNNGV. The V end lost 0 bases, the J end lost 1 base, and 6 bases lay between the germline ends. The DNA for the CDR3 is TGTGCCAGCAGCTTAGAGGGGGGGAACACTGAAGCTTTCTTT. It codes for CASSLEGGNTEAFF. The whole variable domain, remainder taken from reference TRBV11-2 and TRBJ1-1, is EAGVAQSPRYKIIEKRQSVAFWCNPISGHATLYWYQQILGQGPKLLIQFQNNGVVDDSQLPKDRFSAERLKGVDSTLKIQPAKLEDSAVYLCASSLEGGNTEAFFGQGTRLTVV.

The chain is built from TRBV3-1 (or the pseudogene TRBV3-2) and TRBJ1-6; no definite D call. The V and J ends lost 4 bases and 8 bases respectively, with 9 bases between them. CDR3 length: 13 amino acids. CDR1 and CDR2 (germline): LGHDT, YNNKEL (reference sequence). CDR3 region: CASSLTTDSPLHF. The CDR3 DNA reads TGTGCCAGCAGCCTCACGACGGATTCACCCCTCCACTTT.

V gene TRBV9 combines with J gene TRBJ1-3; 9 nucleotides line up with TRBD1. In germline, CDR1 is SGDLS, CDR2 YYNGEE. This CDR3 contains 15 residues. The V gene end was trimmed by 3 bases and the J gene end by 2 bases; junction bases not matched to a gene: 3. CDR3 in amino acids: CASSAQGAPGNTIYF. The CDR3 coding sequence is TGTGCCAGCAGCGCACAGGGGGCGCCTGGAAACACCATATATTTT.

The V gene is TRBV27, the J gene TRBJ2-7, with 12 bases aligning to TRBD2. Germline V gene lookup returns CDR1 MNHEY and CDR2 SMNVEV (reference sequence). The CDR3 runs 14 residues. J gave up 7 bases and V 6 bases, and 7 bases lay outside the gene matches. The CDR3 spells CASRALAGGWEQYF. The CDR3 coding sequence is TGTGCCAGCAGGGCCCTAGCGGGAGGGTGGGAGCAGTACTTC.